The present entry profiles one TCR beta chain with its context. Germline V lookup: CDR1 SGHNT, CDR2 YYREEE (reference sequence). The ends were cut back, 4 bases at V and 11 bases at J, with 19 bases in the middle. The CDR3 runs to 15 residues. The source of the sample is a study of CD8 T cells in Susac syndrome. The RNA, about 0.5 to 1 ug, was put through reverse transcription using random hexamers. A multiplex approach, immunoSEQ multiplex PCR, amplified TCR beta CDR3 across 54 Vbeta and 13 Jbeta. TCRdb re-called the immunoSEQ multiplex PCR reads through MiXCR, storing one row per CDR3 protein. The table lists 190,000 or so distinct CDR3 sequences, roughly 96% of them singletons. The multiple sclerosis controls comprised treatment-naive patients whose relapsing-remitting disease was stable or active.

The specimen sequenced was CD4+ T cells from PBMCs. This clonotype was obtained from a human donor with multiple sclerosis. This chain links TRBV5-4 with TRBJ2-6, with D possibly being TRBD1 (6 bases). This CDR3 is CASSTASPGADVLTF. Here the CDR3 DNA reads TGTGCCAGCAGCACGGCGAGTCCAGGGGCTGACGTCCTGACTTTC.